This T cell receptor beta chain came from a study of cytomegalovirus exposure and HLA in healthy donors. A multiplex PCR was run with 60 Vbeta primers and 13 Jbeta primers. Sequencing used immunoSEQ multiplex PCR; TCRdb keeps in-frame clones, though not all of them. Here the sample spans about 170,000 clones, 80% being singletons. The V and J ends lost 0 bases and 2 bases, in that order; junction bases with no gene match: 3. The CDR3 consists of 16 residues. Looked up from germline, CDR1 is SGHTA and CDR2 is FQGNSA. The V and J genes are TRBV7-2 and TRBJ2-3, with TRBD2 matching over 9 bases. Sequencing input: PBMCs. This clonotype was sampled from a man aged 25 to 40 in good health and CMV-seropositive. The CDR3 protein is CASSLAASGATDTQYF. The CDR3 DNA follows: TGTGCCAGCAGCTTAGCGGCTAGCGGGGCCACAGATACGCAGTATTTT. The full variable domain, rest sourced from reference TRBV7-2 and TRBJ2-3, is GAGVSQSPSNKVTEKGKDVELRCDPISGHTALYWYRQSLGQGLEFLIYFQGNSAPDKSGLPSDRFSAERTGGSVSTLTIQRTQQEDSAVYLCASSLAASGATDTQYFGPGTRLTVL.